What follows is one T cell receptor (beta chain) and its context. These data belong to a study of OX40 agonist ivuxolimab in advanced cancers. This table comes from immunoSEQ multiplex PCR, and its TCRdb copy is limited to in-frame clones, with some not included. Of 8,900 or so clones listed, 55% to 75% are singletons. V was clipped by 8 bases and J by 0 bases, with 14 bases between them. CDR3 size: 15 residues. In germline, CDR1 is LNHDA, CDR2 SQIVND (reference sequence). The starting material was CD4+ or CD8+ T cells sorted from blood, obtained in a trial of the OX40 agonist ivuxolimab. J is TRBJ1-5 and V is TRBV19, with unresolved D. The TCR sequence derives from an adult with an advanced solid tumor such as melanoma, head and neck, liver or kidney cancer. The CDR3 sequence is CASGPGYYSNQPQHF. DNA for the CDR3: TGTGCCAGTGGCCCGGGATATTATAGCAATCAGCCCCAGCATTTT.